The text below deals with one TCR beta chain. The antigen remains undetermined. At one end the junction does not follow the germline gene, possibly because of a read error. A second PCR, run for roughly 7 to 11 cycles, used a sample-barcoded 5' primer plus a J-beta primer mix. TCRdb re-analysed the 5' RACE reads in MiXCR, keeping a single row per CDR3 protein. The repertoire holds roughly 720,000 distinct CDR3 sequences, with roughly 50% as singletons. The sample belongs to a study of blood T cells in healthy people across ages. The CDR3 is 15 residues long. Germline CDR1 is MNHNY and CDR2 is SVGAGI (reference sequence). Study findings and constraints: With naive T cell percentage, TCR beta diversity showed a strong correlation. Estimated diversity, derived from one million T cells, was regarded as an underestimate. Roughly linear declines in TCR beta diversity per million T cells occurred with age.

The sample was blood. The TCR originated in a man older than 75 in good health. The chain carries TRBV6-6 and TRBJ2-3; 9 nucleotides agree with TRBD2. Here the CDR3 DNA reads TGTGCCAGCAGTAGTAGCGGGAGAGAGACAGTTACGCAGTATTTT. Its protein product is CASSSSGRETVTQYF.